Below are 2 T cell receptor beta chains sequenced from a single sample in a study of cytomegalovirus exposure and HLA in healthy donors. The PCR contained 60 Vbeta and 13 Jbeta primers. Sequencing used immunoSEQ multiplex PCR; TCRdb keeps in-frame clones, though not all of them. This sample carries approximately 140,000 clones, with around 1.6% going to the ten biggest clones. Source material: PBMCs. All receptors derive from a woman in her 50s in good health and CMV-seronegative.

The chain carries TRBV9 and TRBJ2-5; 9 positions agree with TRBD1. After removal of 4 bases from V and 5 bases from J, the junction contained 9 bases not matched to a gene. Germline V gene sequence: CDR1 SGDLS, CDR2 YYNGEE. The CDR3 runs to 15 residues. CDR3 bases: TGTGCCAGCAGCCCCTCACAGGGGGCAGGCGAGACCCAGTACTTC. It specifies CASSPSQGAGETQYF.

The chain has TRBV11-2 and TRBJ2-1; D might be TRBD1 (5 bases). Per the germline V gene, CDR1 is SGHAT and CDR2 is FQNNGV. CDR3 length equals 13 residues. Trimming stripped 5 bases from V and 5 bases from J, with 10 bases between. The chain's CDR3 is CASSPDRNNEQFF. Written as DNA, the CDR3 is TGTGCCAGCAGCCCTGACAGAAACAATGAGCAGTTCTTC.